The clone carrying this T cell receptor beta chain was observed a few times. The target antigen is unknown. One end of the junction fails to match germline, which may point to a read error. This entry belongs to a study of beta chain features in type 1 diabetes. Study outcomes and limitations: Fewer insertions but more deletions were seen at VDJ junctions in type 1 diabetes patients. Highly expressing activated T cells could be over-counted with a cDNA template. Naive, central memory and regulatory TCRB repertoires appeared more similar among patients than healthy donors.

Staining for CD45RO/CCR7/CD25/CD127/CD95/CD27 allowed sorting of CD4+ naive, central memory, regulatory and stem cell-like memory cells. Isolated RNA was reverse transcribed in full, so expressed TCRB transcripts were sequenced. Generated by immunoSEQ multiplex PCR, the TCRdb table keeps only in-frame clones and is missing some. Here the sample spans about 340,000 clones, roughly 8% being singletons. Per the germline V gene, CDR1 is MNHNY and CDR2 is SVGAGI (reference sequence). CDR3 length equals 14 residues. This TCR derives from a woman aged 18-29 years in good health. The V and J genes are TRBV6-6 and TRBJ1-2; tentative D call: TRBD1 (6 bases). Sequencing input: central memory CD4+ T cells from blood. The CDR3 reads CAISESGHNYGYTF. CDR3 DNA sequence: TGTGCCATCAGTGAGTCGGGACACAACTATGGCTACACCTTC.